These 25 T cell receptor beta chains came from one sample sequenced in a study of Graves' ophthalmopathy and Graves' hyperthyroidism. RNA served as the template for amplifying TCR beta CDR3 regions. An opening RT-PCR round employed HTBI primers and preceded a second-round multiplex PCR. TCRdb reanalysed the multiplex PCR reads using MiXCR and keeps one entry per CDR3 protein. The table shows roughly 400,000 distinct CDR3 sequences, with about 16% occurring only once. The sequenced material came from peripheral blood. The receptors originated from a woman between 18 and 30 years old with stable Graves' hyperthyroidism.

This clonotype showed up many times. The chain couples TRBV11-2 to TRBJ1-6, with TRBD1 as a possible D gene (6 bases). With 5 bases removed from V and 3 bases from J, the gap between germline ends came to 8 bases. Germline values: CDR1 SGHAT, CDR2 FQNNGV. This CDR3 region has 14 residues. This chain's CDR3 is CASSQTGYNSPLHF. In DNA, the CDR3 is TGTGCCAGCAGCCAGACAGGCTATAATTCACCCCTCCACTTT.

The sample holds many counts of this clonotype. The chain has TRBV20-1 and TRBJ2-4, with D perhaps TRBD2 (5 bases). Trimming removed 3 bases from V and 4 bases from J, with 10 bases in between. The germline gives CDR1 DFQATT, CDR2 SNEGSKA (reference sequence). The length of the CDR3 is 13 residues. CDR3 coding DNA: TGCAGTGCTAGGACCCGGGGTAAAAACATTCAGTACTTC. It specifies CSARTRGKNIQYF.

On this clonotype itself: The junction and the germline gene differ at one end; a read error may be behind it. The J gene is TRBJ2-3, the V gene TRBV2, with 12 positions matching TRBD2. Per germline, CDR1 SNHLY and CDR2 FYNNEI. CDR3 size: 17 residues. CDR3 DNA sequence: TGTGCCAGCAGTGAACTGCTACTAGCGGGGGGCACCGATACGCAGTATTTT. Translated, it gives CASSELLLAGGTDTQYF.

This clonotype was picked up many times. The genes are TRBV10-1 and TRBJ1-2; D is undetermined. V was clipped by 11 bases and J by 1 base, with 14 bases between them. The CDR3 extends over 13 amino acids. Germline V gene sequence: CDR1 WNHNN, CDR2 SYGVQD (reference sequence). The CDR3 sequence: CAARTRDNYGYTF. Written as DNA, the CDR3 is TGCGCCGCCCGGACCCGGGATAACTATGGCTACACCTTC.

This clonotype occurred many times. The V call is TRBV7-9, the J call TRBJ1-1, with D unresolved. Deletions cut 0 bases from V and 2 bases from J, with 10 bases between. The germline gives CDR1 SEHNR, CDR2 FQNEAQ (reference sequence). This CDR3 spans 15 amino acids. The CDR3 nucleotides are TGTGCCAGCAGCTTAGCTAGGCTTACTAACACTGAAGCTTTCTTT. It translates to CASSLARLTNTEAFF.

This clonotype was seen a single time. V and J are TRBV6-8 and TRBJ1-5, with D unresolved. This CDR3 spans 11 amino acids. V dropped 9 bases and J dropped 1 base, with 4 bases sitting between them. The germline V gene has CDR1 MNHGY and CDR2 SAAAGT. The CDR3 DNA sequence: TGTGCCAGTAAAAGCAATCAGCCCCAGCATTTT. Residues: CASKSNQPQHF.

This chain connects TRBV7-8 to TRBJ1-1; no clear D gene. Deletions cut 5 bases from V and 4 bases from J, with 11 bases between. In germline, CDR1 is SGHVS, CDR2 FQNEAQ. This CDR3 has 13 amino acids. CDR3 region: CASSGGWGTEAFF. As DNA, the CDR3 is TGTGCCAGCAGCGGCGGGTGGGGCACTGAAGCTTTCTTT.

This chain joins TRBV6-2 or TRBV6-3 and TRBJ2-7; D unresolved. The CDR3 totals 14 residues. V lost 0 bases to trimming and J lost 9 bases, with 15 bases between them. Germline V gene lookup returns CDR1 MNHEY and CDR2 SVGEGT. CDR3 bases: TGTGCCAGCAGTTACTCGAGTACAGTGATCATGCAGTACTTC. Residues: CASSYSSTVIMQYF.

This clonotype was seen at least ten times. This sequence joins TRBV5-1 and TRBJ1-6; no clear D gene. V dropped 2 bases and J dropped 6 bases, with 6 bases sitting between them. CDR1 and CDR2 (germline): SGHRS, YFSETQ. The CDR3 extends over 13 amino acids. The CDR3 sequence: CASSFGSNSPLHF. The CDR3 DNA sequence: TGCGCCAGCAGCTTCGGGTCTAATTCACCCCTCCACTTT.

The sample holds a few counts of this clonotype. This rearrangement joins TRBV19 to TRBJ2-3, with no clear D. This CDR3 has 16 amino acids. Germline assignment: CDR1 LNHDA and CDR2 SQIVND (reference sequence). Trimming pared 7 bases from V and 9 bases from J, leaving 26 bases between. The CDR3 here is CASNPAVGAPSETQYF. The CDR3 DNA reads TGTGCCAGTAACCCGGCTGTCGGAGCCCCCAGCGAGACGCAGTATTTT.

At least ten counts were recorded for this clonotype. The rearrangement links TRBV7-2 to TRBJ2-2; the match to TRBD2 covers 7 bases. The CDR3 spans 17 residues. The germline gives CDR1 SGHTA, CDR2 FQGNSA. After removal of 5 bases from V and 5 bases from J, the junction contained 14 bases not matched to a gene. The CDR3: CASSAGAGGGWTGELFF. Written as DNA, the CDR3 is TGTGCCAGCAGCGCGGGAGCCGGCGGTGGGTGGACCGGGGAGCTGTTTTTT. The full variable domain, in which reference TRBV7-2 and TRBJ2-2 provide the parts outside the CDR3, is GAGVSQSPSNKVTEKGKDVELRCDPISGHTALYWYRQSLGQGLEFLIYFQGNSAPDKSGLPSDRFSAERTGGSVSTLTIQRTQQEDSAVYLCASSAGAGGGWTGELFFGEGSRLTVL.

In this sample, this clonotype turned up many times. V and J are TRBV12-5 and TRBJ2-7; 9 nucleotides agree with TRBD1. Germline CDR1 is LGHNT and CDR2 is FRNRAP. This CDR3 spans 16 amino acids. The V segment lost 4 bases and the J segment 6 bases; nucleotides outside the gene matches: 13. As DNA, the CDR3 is TGTGCTAGTGGTTCGCTCTCCGGGACAGGGATTATCGAGCAGTACTTC. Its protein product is CASGSLSGTGIIEQYF.

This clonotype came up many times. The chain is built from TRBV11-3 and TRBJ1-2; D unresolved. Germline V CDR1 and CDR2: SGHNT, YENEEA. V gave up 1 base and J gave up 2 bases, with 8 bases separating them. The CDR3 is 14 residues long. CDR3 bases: TGTGCCAGCAGCTTAGTAGTGGGAAACTATGGCTACACCTTC. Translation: CASSLVVGNYGYTF.

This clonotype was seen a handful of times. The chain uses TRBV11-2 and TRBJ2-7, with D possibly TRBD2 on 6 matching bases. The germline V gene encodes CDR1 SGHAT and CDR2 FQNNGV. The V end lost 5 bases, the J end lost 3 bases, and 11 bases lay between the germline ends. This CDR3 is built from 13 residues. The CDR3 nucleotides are TGTGCCAGCAGCCAGGTGGAGGGCTACGAGCAGTACTTC. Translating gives CASSQVEGYEQYF.

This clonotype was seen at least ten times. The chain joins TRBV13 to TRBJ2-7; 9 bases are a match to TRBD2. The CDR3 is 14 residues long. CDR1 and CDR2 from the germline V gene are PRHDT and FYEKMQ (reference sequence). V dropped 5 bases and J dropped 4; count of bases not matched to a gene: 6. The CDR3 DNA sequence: TGTGCCAGCAGCCCTAGCGGGGTTCTATACGAGCAGTACTTC. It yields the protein CASSPSGVLYEQYF.

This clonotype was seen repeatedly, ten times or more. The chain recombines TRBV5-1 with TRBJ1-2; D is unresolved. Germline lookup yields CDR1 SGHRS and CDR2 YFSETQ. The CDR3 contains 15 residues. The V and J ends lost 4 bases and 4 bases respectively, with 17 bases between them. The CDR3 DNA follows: TGCGCCAGCAGCCCGAATACACAGCGTTTCTATGGCTACACCTTC. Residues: CASSPNTQRFYGYTF. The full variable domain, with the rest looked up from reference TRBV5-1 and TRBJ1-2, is KAGVTQTPRYLIKTRGQQVTLSCSPISGHRSVSWYQQTPGQGLQFLFEYFSETQRNKGNFPGRFSGRQFSNSRSEMNVSTLELGDSALYLCASSPNTQRFYGYTFGSGTRLTVV.

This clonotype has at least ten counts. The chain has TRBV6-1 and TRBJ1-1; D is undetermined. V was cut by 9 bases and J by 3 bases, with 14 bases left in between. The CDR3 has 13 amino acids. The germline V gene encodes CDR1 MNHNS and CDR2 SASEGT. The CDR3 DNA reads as TGTGCCAGACGAGACACAACGCACACTGAAGCTTTCTTT. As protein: CARRDTTHTEAFF.

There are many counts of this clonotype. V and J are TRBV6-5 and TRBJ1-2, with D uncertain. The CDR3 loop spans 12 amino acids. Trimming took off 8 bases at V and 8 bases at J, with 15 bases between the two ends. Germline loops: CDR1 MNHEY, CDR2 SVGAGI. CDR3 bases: TGTGCCAGCGGGCGGCCCCGTTCAGGCTACACCTTC. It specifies CASGRPRSGYTF.

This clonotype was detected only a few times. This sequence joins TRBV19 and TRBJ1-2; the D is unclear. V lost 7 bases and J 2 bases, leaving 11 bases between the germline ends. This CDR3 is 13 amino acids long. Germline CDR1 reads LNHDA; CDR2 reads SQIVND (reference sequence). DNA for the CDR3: TGTGCCAGTACCATATTCAGGAACTATGGCTACACCTTC. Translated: CASTIFRNYGYTF.

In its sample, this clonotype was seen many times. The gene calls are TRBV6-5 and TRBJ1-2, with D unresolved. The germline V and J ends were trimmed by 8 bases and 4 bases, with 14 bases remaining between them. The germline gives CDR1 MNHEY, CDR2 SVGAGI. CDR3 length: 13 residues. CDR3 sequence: CASFLLGGYGYTF. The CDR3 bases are TGTGCCAGCTTCCTCTTAGGCGGCTATGGCTACACCTTC.

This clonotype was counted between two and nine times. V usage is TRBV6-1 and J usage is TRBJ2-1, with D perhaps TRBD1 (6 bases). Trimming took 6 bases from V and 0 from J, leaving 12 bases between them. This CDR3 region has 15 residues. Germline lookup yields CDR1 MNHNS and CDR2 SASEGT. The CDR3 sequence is CASSPDRISYNEQFF. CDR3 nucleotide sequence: TGTGCCAGCAGCCCCGACAGGATCTCCTACAATGAGCAGTTCTTC.

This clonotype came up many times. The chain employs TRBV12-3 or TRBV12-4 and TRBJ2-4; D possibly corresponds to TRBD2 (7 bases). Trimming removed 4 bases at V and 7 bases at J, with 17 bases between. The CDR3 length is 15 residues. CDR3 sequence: CASSYAGGRGNIQYF. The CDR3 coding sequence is TGTGCCAGCAGTTACGCCGGGGGGCGGGGGAACATTCAGTACTTC.

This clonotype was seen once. In DNA form, the CDR3 reads TGTGCCAGTAGTATAGTAGTACGGACCGTTGAAGCTTTCTTT. Translating gives CASSIVVRTVEAFF. V gene TRBV19 combines with J gene TRBJ1-1; D is unclear. Trimming removed 1 base at V and 7 bases at J, with 13 bases between. This CDR3 is 14 amino acids long. The V gene's germline CDR1 is LNHDA and CDR2 SQIVND (reference sequence).

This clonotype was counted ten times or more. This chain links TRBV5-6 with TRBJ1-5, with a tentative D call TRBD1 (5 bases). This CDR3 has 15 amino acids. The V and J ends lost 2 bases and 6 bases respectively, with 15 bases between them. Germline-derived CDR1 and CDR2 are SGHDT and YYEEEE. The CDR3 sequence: CASSFSGRPGQPQHF. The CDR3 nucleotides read TGTGCCAGCAGCTTCTCGGGGCGCCCGGGTCAGCCCCAGCATTTT.

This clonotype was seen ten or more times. CDR3 in amino acids: CASSASSGGAGGELFF. For the CDR3, the DNA is TGTGCCAGCAGTGCCTCCAGCGGGGGGGCCGGCGGGGAGCTGTTTTTT. The chain recombines TRBV6-1 with TRBJ2-2; 10 nucleotides align to TRBD2. Per the germline V gene, CDR1 is MNHNS and CDR2 is SASEGT. The CDR3 is 16 amino acids. V was clipped by 4 bases and J by 7 bases; unmatched bases: 9.